These 5 T cell receptor beta chains were sequenced from one sample in a study of identical twins. TCRdb recomputed calls from the 5' RACE reads with MiXCR, one row per CDR3 protein. This sample has roughly 700,000 distinct CDR3 sequences, with 8% to 9% found just once. These sequences were also reported in another study, on yellow fever vaccine responses in identical twins.

The sequencing sample was made of PBMCs. Source of these receptors: a young woman in good health.

This clonotype occurred many times. The V and J genes are TRBV3-1 and TRBJ2-3; D gene ambiguous. CDR3 length: 13 amino acids. Trimming removed 3 bases from V and 6 bases from J, with 10 bases in between. CDR1 and CDR2 (germline): LGHDT, YNNKEL (reference sequence). CDR3 coding DNA: TGTGCCAGCAGCCACGCGCTGATGGATACGCAGTATTTT. Protein: CASSHALMDTQYF.

The chain uses TRBV15 and TRBJ2-1; 10 nucleotides match TRBD2. The CDR3 consists of 15 residues. With V trimmed by 0 bases and J by 7 bases, 3 bases remained unmatched. The germline gives CDR1 LNHNV, CDR2 YYDKDF (reference sequence). The DNA for the CDR3 is TGTGCCACCAGCAGAGATCTAGCGGGGGCGAATGAGCAGTTCTTC. Its protein product is CATSRDLAGANEQFF.

In its sample, this clonotype was seen a few times. The gene calls are TRBV12-3 or TRBV12-4 and TRBJ2-1, with 12 nucleotides matching TRBD1. The CDR3 covers 17 residues. V shed 7 bases and J 7 bases; nucleotides not matched to a gene: 14. The CDR3 loop is CASKQTQPGQGANEQFF. In DNA form, the CDR3 reads TGTGCCAGCAAACAAACCCAACCGGGACAGGGGGCTAATGAGCAGTTCTTC.

This clonotype was seen more than once but under ten times. The chain joins TRBV6-2 or TRBV6-3 to TRBJ2-7; D ambiguous. This CDR3 comprises 18 residues. The V gene's germline CDR1 is MNHEY and CDR2 SVGEGT. Trimming removed 0 bases at V and 2 bases at J, with 20 bases between. The CDR3 bases are TGTGCCAGCAGTTACTCCGAAGGATGGGGATTGACCCCCTACGAGCAGTACTTC. Its translation is CASSYSEGWGLTPYEQYF.

This clonotype was counted at least ten times. This chain joins TRBV12-3 or TRBV12-4 and TRBJ2-7; TRBD2 matches at 7 bases. The V gene end was trimmed by 6 bases and the J gene end by 3 bases; junction bases not matched to a gene: 8. This CDR3 contains 14 residues. In DNA form, the CDR3 reads TGTGCCAGCAGCTCTTCCCAGCGGGGCTACGAGCAGTACTTC. Protein sequence: CASSSSQRGYEQYF.